This T cell receptor beta chain was identified during a study of tumor-infiltrating lymphocytes in primary liver carcinoma. Study in general: Productive TCRbeta reads per sample were roughly 3.5 to 7.13 million, not differing by tissue.

Germline V CDR1 and CDR2: SGHNT, YENEEA. This CDR3 has 15 residues. Broader study findings: Tumor region pairs showed greater overlap than either tumor-adjacent or tumor-blood pairs did.

About this clonotype: The antigen is unknown. An end of the junction differs from the germline gene, which may be a read error.

Co-extraction of RNA and DNA was performed on 20-30 mg of unsorted bulk tissue. By surgical resection, the patients were treated for their primary liver carcinoma. Chronic HBV infection was present in the patients, who were treatment-naive. Using a constant-region primer together with ProtoScript II reverse transcriptase, TCR beta cDNA was made from around 0.55 ug of total RNA. TCR beta libraries came from three nested multiplex PCR rounds using slightly modified ARM-PCR. TRBV1-TRBV30 forward primers paired with a C-beta reverse primer drove the first two PCR rounds, around 10 cycles each. TCRdb passed the multiplex PCR reads through MiXCR, listing each CDR3 protein once. The data hold tens of thousands of distinct CDR3 sequences, with roughly 80% observed a single time.

The chain has TRBV11-3 and TRBJ1-5; D perhaps matches TRBD1 (5 bases). The clonotype comes from a man in his forties with primary liver carcinoma and hepatitis B virus infection. The sequenced sample consisted of tumor-adjacent normal liver tissue. The CDR3 reads CASNLDLGVAQPQHF. CDR3 DNA: TGTGCCAGCAACTTAGATCTGGGGGTAGCTCAACCCCAGCATTTT.